This T cell receptor (beta chain) stems from a study of cytomegalovirus exposure and HLA in healthy donors. This clone was counted once. Both 60 Vbeta primers and 13 Jbeta primers went into the PCR. Repertoires were generated with immunoSEQ multiplex PCR, while TCRdb's copy carries only in-frame clones and drops some. The sample holds around 250,000 clones, approximately 80% seen once. Per the germline V gene, CDR1 is SGHNT and CDR2 is YYREEE (reference sequence). This CDR3 comprises 14 residues. V was cut by 1 base and J by 5 bases, with 13 bases left in between. Specimen: PBMCs. This TCR derives from a woman aged 60-70 years in good health and CMV-seropositive. This chain joins TRBV5-4 and TRBJ2-7, with TRBD2 as a possible D gene (6 bases). CDR3 sequence (DNA): TGTGCCAGCAGCTTGATCAGGGAGGTAGACGAGCAGTACTTC. This codes for CASSLIREVDEQYF.